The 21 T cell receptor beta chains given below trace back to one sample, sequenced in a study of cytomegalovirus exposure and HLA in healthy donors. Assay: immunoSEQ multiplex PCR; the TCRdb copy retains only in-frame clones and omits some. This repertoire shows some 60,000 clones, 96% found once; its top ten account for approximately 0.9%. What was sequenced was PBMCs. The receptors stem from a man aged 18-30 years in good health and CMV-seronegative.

Written as DNA, the CDR3 is TGTGCCAGTAGTGGGGGACAGTGGGTCAACGAGCAGTACTTC. Translated, it gives CASSGGQWVNEQYF. The V gene is TRBV19, the J gene TRBJ2-7; 7 nucleotides align to TRBD1. The CDR3 has 14 residues. J was trimmed by 5 bases and V by 5 bases; bases with no gene match: 9. In germline, CDR1 is LNHDA, CDR2 SQIVND (reference sequence).

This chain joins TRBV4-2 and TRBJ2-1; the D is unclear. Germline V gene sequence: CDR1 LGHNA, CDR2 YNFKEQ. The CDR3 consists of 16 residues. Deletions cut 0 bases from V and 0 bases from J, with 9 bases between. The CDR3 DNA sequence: TGTGCCAGCAGCCAAGACGGTGAGAGCTCCTACAATGAGCAGTTCTTC. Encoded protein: CASSQDGESSYNEQFF.

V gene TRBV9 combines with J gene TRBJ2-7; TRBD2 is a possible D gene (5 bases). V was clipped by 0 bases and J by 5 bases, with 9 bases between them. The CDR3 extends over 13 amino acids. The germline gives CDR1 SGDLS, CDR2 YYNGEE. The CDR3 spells CASSVVEGNEQYF. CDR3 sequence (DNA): TGTGCCAGCAGCGTAGTTGAGGGCAACGAGCAGTACTTC.

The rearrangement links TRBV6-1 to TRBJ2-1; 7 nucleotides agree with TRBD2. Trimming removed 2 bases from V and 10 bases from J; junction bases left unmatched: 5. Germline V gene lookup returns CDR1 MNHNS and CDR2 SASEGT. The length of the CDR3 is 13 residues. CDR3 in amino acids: CASSEYGGGEQFF. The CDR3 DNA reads TGTGCCAGCAGTGAATATGGGGGAGGGGAGCAGTTCTTC.

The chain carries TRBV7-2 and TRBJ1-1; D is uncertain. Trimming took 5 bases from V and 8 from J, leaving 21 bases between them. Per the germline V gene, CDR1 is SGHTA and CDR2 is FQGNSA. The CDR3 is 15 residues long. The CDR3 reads CASSPLWEFALEAFF. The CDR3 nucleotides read TGTGCCAGCAGCCCCCTGTGGGAGTTTGCGCTGGAAGCTTTCTTT.

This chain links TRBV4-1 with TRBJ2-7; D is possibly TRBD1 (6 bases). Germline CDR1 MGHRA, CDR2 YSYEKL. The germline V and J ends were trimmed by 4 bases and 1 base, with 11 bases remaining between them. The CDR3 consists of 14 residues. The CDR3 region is CASSPGRGSYEQYF. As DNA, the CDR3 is TGCGCCAGCAGCCCGGGCAGGGGTTCCTACGAGCAGTACTTC.

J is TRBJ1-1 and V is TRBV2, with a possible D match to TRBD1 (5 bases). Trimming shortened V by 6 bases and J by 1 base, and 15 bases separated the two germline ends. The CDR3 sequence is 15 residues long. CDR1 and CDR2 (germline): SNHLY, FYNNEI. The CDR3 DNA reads TGTGCCAGCAGCCCCGCGGGGCCGGGGAACACTGAAGCTTTCTTT. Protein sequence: CASSPAGPGNTEAFF.

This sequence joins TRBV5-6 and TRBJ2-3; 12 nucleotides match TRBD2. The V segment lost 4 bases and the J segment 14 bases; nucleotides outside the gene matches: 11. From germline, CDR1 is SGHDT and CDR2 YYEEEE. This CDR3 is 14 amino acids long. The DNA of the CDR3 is TGTGCCAGCAGCCGACTAGCGGGAGCCCTTAATCTGTATTTT. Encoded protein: CASSRLAGALNLYF.

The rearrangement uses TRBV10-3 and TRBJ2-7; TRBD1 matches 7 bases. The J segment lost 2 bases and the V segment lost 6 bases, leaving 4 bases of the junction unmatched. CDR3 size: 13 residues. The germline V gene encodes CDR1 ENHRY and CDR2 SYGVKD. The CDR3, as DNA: TGTGCCATCAGCCCTGGACAGGCCTACGAGCAGTACTTC. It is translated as CAISPGQAYEQYF.

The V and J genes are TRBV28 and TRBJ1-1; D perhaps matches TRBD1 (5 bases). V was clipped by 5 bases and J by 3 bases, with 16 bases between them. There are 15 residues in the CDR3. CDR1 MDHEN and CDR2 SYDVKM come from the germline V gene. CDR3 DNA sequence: TGTGCCAGCAGTCGGAGACAGAAAGTGTACACTGAAGCTTTCTTT. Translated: CASSRRQKVYTEAFF.

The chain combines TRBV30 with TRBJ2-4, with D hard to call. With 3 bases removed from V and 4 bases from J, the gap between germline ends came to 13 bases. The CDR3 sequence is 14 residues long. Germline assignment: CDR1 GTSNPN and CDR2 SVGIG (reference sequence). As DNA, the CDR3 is TGTGCCTGGAGACTCGGCGGTGCGAAAAACATTCAGTACTTC. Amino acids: CAWRLGGAKNIQYF.

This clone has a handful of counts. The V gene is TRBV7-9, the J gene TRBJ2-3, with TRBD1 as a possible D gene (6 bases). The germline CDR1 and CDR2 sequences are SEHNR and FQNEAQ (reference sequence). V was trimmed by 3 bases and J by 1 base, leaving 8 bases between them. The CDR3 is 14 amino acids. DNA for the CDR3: TGTGCCAGCAGCTTCACAGGGCGCACAGATACGCAGTATTTT. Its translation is CASSFTGRTDTQYF.

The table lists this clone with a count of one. As DNA, the CDR3 is TGTGCCAGCAGCAATCAGGGGGCAGGGAGCAATCAGCCCCAGCATTTT. Protein product: CASSNQGAGSNQPQHF. The chain employs TRBV28 and TRBJ1-5; 8 positions match TRBD1. From germline, CDR1 is MDHEN and CDR2 SYDVKM. CDR3 length: 16 residues. The V segment lost 6 bases and the J segment 1 base; nucleotides outside the gene matches: 8.

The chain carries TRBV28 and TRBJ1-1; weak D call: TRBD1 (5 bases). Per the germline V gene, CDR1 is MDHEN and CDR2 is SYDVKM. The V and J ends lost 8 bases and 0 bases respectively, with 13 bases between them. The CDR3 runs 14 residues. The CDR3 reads CASFPGGMNTEAFF. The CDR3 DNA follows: TGTGCCAGCTTTCCGGGGGGAATGAACACTGAAGCTTTCTTT.

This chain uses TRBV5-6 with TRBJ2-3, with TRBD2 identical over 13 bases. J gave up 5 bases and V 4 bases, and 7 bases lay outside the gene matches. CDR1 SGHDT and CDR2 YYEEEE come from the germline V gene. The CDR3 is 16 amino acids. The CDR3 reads CASSTLTSGRKDTQYF. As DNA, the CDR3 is TGTGCCAGCAGCACCCTGACTAGCGGGAGGAAAGATACGCAGTATTTT.

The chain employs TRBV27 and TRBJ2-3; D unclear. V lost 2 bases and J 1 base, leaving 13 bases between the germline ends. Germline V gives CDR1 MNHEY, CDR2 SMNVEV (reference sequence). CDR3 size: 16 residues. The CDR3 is CASSLNWLPRTDTQYF. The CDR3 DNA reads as TGTGCCAGCAGTTTAAATTGGCTGCCGCGCACAGATACGCAGTATTTT.

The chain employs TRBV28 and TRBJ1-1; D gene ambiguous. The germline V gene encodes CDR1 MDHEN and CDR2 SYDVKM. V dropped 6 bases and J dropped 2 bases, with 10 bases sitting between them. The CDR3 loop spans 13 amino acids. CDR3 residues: CASRPGINTEAFF. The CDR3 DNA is TGTGCCAGCAGGCCCGGGATAAACACTGAAGCTTTCTTT.

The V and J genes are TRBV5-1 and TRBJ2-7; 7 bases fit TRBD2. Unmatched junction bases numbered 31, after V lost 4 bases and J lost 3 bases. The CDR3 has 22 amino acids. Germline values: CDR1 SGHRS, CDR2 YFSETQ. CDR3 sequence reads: CASSLAGRRSPLSPGGDYEQYF. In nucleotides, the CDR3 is TGCGCCAGCAGCCTGGCTGGCCGACGTAGCCCACTCTCGCCGGGAGGTGACTACGAGCAGTACTTC.

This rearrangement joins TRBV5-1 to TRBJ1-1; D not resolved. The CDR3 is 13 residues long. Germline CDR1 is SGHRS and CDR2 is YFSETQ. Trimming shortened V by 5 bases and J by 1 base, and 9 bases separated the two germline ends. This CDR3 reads CASRDSRNTEAFF. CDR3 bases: TGCGCCAGCAGGGACTCCCGGAACACTGAAGCTTTCTTT.

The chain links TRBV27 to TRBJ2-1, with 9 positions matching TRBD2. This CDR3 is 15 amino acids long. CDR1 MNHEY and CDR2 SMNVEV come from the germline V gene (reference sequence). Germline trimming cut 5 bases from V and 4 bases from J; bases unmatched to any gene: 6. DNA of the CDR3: TGTGCCAGCAGTCCGCGGGGGGGGTTTTACAATGAGCAGTTCTTC. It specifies CASSPRGGFYNEQFF.

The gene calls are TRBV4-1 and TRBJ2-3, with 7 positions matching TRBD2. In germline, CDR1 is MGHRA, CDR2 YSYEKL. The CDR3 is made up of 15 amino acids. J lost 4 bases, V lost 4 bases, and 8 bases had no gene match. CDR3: CASSPGTIKADTQYF. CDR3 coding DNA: TGCGCCAGCAGCCCCGGGACTATCAAGGCAGATACGCAGTATTTT.